This entry lists 20 T cell receptor beta chains sequenced from one sample in a study of T cell responses to AZD1222 COVID-19 vaccine. TCRdb's copy holds only in-frame clones and misses some; the assay was immunoSEQ multiplex PCR. The sample lists more than 95,000 clones; 80% to 90% were seen once. Sequenced here: peripheral blood, sampled on day 0 of AZD1222 vaccination. Every receptor here comes from an adult in good health.

The rearrangement links TRBV6-5 to TRBJ1-3; D perhaps matches TRBD1 (5 bases). Trimming shortened V by 5 bases and J by 4 bases, and 15 bases separated the two germline ends. The CDR3 consists of 15 residues. CDR1 is MNHEY, CDR2 SVGAGI, per germline. The CDR3 sequence is CASSRSQGSGNTIYF. CDR3 nucleotide sequence: TGTGCCAGCAGTCGAAGCCAGGGTTCCGGAAACACCATATATTTT.

CDR3 residues: CASSTGGYGNTIYF. CDR3 coding DNA: TGTGCCAGCAGCACAGGGGGCTATGGAAACACCATATATTTT. This chain connects TRBV6-5 to TRBJ1-3; 9 bases fit TRBD1. The CDR3 sequence is 14 residues long. V gave up 6 bases and J gave up 3 bases; unmatched junction bases: 3. Germline V CDR1 and CDR2: MNHEY, SVGAGI.

The count of this clone is one. The chain uses TRBV4-3 and TRBJ1-6, with D possibly TRBD1 on 6 matching bases. The V end was cut by 0 bases, the J end by 8 bases, with 14 bases between. CDR1 is LGHNA and CDR2 is YSLEER in the germline V gene. The CDR3 sequence is 16 residues long. The DNA for the CDR3 is TGCGCCAGCAGCCAAGATCCGGCACAGGGTGATTCACCCCTCCACTTT. It codes for CASSQDPAQGDSPLHF.

This sequence joins TRBV18 and TRBJ1-5; D uncertain. Germline V CDR1 and CDR2: KGHSH, LQKENI. V was clipped by 5 bases and J by 0 bases, with 8 bases between them. The CDR3 spans 14 residues. The CDR3 DNA follows: TGTGCCAGCTCATCTGAATATAGCAATCAGCCCCAGCATTTT. Its translation: CASSSEYSNQPQHF. Variable domain in full (rest from reference TRBV18 and TRBJ1-5): NAGVMQNPRHLVRRRGQEARLRCSPMKGHSHVYWYRQLPEEGLKFMVYLQKENIIDESGMPKERFSAEFPKEGPSILRIQQVVRGDSAAYFCASSSEYSNQPQHFGDGTRLSIL.

This clone was counted a single time. The genes are TRBV7-2 and TRBJ2-7; D is uncertain. Germline assignment: CDR1 SGHTA and CDR2 FQGNSA. The CDR3 sequence is 14 residues long. V gave up 7 bases and J gave up 5 bases, with 18 bases separating them. In DNA, the CDR3 is TGTGCCAGCATGCCGTTCTTCGGCGAAAACGAGCAGTACTTC. Translation gives CASMPFFGENEQYF.

This sequence joins TRBV11-1 and TRBJ1-1; tentative D call: TRBD1 (6 bases). Germline values: CDR1 SGHAT, CDR2 FQDESV (reference sequence). The V end lost 2 bases, the J end lost 5 bases, and 18 bases lay between the germline ends. CDR3 size: 16 residues. CDR3 DNA sequence: TGTGCCAGCAGCTTAATCCAGGGGACCTGGGGGACTGAAGCTTTCTTT. Amino acids: CASSLIQGTWGTEAFF.

This chain joins TRBV2 and TRBJ2-3; D might be TRBD1 (6 bases). V was cut by 6 bases and J by 2 bases, with 9 bases left in between. The CDR3 length is 13 residues. CDR1 is SNHLY, CDR2 FYNNEI, per germline. DNA of the CDR3: TGTGCCAGCAGCCGGGACATCACAGATACGCAGTATTTT. This sequence encodes CASSRDITDTQYF.

The rearrangement uses TRBV6-6 and TRBJ2-3, with a weak D call TRBD1 (6 bases). The ends were cut back, 5 bases at V and 7 bases at J, with 25 bases in the middle. The CDR3 length is 17 residues. Germline V lookup: CDR1 MNHNY, CDR2 SVGAGI (reference sequence). The chain's CDR3 is CASSLNPGARGLNTQYF. The CDR3 DNA follows: TGTGCCAGCAGTCTCAACCCCGGGGCGAGGGGGTTGAATACGCAGTATTTT.

The rearrangement joins TRBV10-1 to TRBJ2-3; D ambiguous. From germline, CDR1 is WNHNN and CDR2 SYGVQD (reference sequence). V gave up 6 bases and J gave up 3 bases, with 4 bases separating them. CDR3 size: 11 residues. CDR3 in amino acids: CASSSTDTQYF. In nucleotides, the CDR3 is TGCGCCAGCAGCTCGACAGATACGCAGTATTTT.

This clone was found a few times. The chain combines TRBV6-2 or TRBV6-3 with TRBJ1-1; tentative D call: TRBD1 (6 bases). This CDR3 has 16 amino acids. Germline CDR1 is MNHEY and CDR2 is SVGEGT. V lost 0 bases to trimming and J lost 0 bases, with 11 bases between them. This CDR3 reads CASSYSPGAMNTEAFF. CDR3 nucleotide sequence: TGTGCCAGCAGTTACTCGCCAGGGGCTATGAACACTGAAGCTTTCTTT.

Many counts were recorded for this clone. This chain connects TRBV18 to TRBJ2-3, with 9 bases identical to TRBD1. CDR3 length: 15 residues. Per the germline V gene, CDR1 is KGHSH and CDR2 is LQKENI. The trim removed 6 bases at V and 5 bases at J, leaving 9 bases unmatched. CDR3: CASSAGTGTIDTQYF. Here the CDR3 DNA reads TGTGCCAGCTCGGCTGGGACAGGGACAATAGATACGCAGTATTTT.

The V gene is TRBV7-2, the J gene TRBJ1-1, with no clear D. V was clipped by 2 bases and J by 1 base, with 8 bases between them. The germline V gene encodes CDR1 SGHTA and CDR2 FQGNSA. The CDR3 covers 14 residues. DNA for the CDR3: TGTGCCAGCAGCTTACAGGTAACGAACACTGAAGCTTTCTTT. It encodes CASSLQVTNTEAFF.

CDR3 loop: CASSPKGWVTEAFF. The DNA of the CDR3 is TGTGCCAGCAGCCCCAAGGGATGGGTCACTGAAGCTTTCTTT. The rearrangement joins TRBV7-2 to TRBJ1-1; D gene unclear. From germline, CDR1 is SGHTA and CDR2 FQGNSA. The CDR3 extends over 14 amino acids. V lost 5 bases to trimming and J lost 4 bases, with 14 bases between them.

The V call is TRBV18, the J call TRBJ2-1; D possibly matches TRBD1 or TRBD2 (6 bases each). The CDR3 length is 15 residues. Germline assignment: CDR1 KGHSH and CDR2 LQKENI. V lost 0 bases, J lost 7 bases, and 13 bases lay in between. The CDR3 here is CASSPPGGHQNEQFF. CDR3 bases: TGTGCCAGCTCACCACCGGGGGGACACCAAAATGAGCAGTTCTTC.

This clone was observed once. This sequence joins TRBV11-3 and TRBJ2-1; D is undetermined. Trimming took 4 bases from V and 9 from J, leaving 13 bases between them. CDR1 is SGHNT and CDR2 is YENEEA in the germline V gene. The CDR3 loop spans 13 amino acids. The CDR3 DNA follows: TGTGCCAGCAGCTCGCTTTATCCGGGTGAGCAGTTCTTC. Translating gives CASSSLYPGEQFF.

CDR3 loop: CASTDTTTPYNEQFF. The CDR3 bases are TGTGCCAGCACCGATACGACTACCCCCTACAATGAGCAGTTCTTC. The rearrangement links TRBV7-8 to TRBJ2-1; tentative D call: TRBD2 (5 bases). This CDR3 is 15 amino acids long. The germline CDR1 and CDR2 sequences are SGHVS and FQNEAQ. V was pared by 7 bases and J by 2 bases, with 15 bases between.

The chain combines TRBV9 with TRBJ1-3; D may be TRBD1 (5 bases). CDR3 length: 16 amino acids. Germline V gene lookup returns CDR1 SGDLS and CDR2 YYNGEE. V lost 2 bases, J lost 0 bases, and 12 bases lay in between. The CDR3 loop is CASSVTVTASGNTIYF. In nucleotides, the CDR3 is TGTGCCAGCAGCGTGACAGTCACAGCCTCTGGAAACACCATATATTTT.

This rearrangement joins TRBV6-5 to TRBJ1-4; D is possibly TRBD1 (6 bases). CDR1 and CDR2 from the germline V gene are MNHEY and SVGAGI. V lost 10 bases and J 7 bases, leaving 19 bases between the germline ends. CDR3 length: 14 amino acids. DNA for the CDR3: TGTGCCACCGGCCGGGACAAGCCGATTGAAAAACTGTTTTTT. The encoded protein is CATGRDKPIEKLFF.

This clone appeared once. The DNA for the CDR3 is TGTGCCACGTCAGGGGAGTTTGGTGAAAAACTGTTTTTT. This translates into CATSGEFGEKLFF. This chain uses TRBV28 with TRBJ1-4, with a weak D call TRBD1 (6 bases). This CDR3 is 13 amino acids long. Trimming removed 10 bases at V and 7 bases at J, with 16 bases between. The germline gives CDR1 MDHEN, CDR2 SYDVKM.

This clone was seen a single time. The chain recombines TRBV5-3 with TRBJ2-5, with a tentative D call TRBD1 (10 bases). TRBV5-3 is sorted into the ORF group, with uncertain function. V was shortened by 3 bases and J by 5 bases, with 29 bases between the two germline ends. This CDR3 contains 19 residues. The CDR3 sequence: CARSSTGGETSGPGETQYF. DNA of the CDR3: TGTGCCAGAAGCTCGACAGGGGGCGAGACTAGCGGCCCTGGGGAGACCCAGTACTTC.